The 9 T cell receptor beta chains below were found in one sample sequenced in a study of radiotherapy plus CTLA-4 blockade in lung cancer. Libraries were prepared by immunoSEQ multiplex PCR; TCRdb keeps only in-frame clonotypes and omits some of them. The sample yields tens of thousands of clones, around four fifths seen once. The sample consisted of peripheral blood, taken from a patient treated with radiotherapy plus ipilimumab. The receptor source for this set is a human donor with non-small cell lung cancer who had a partial response to radiotherapy plus ipilimumab.

The chain joins TRBV9 to TRBJ2-5, with a weak D call TRBD2 (6 bases). The V end lost 4 bases, the J end lost 2 bases, and 9 bases lay between the germline ends. CDR1 is SGDLS and CDR2 is YYNGEE in the germline V gene. The CDR3 runs to 13 residues. Here the CDR3 reads CASSPRGQETQYF. The DNA for the CDR3 is TGTGCCAGCAGCCCGCGGGGACAAGAGACCCAGTACTTC. The full variable domain, rest sourced from reference TRBV9 and TRBJ2-5, is DSGVTQTPKHLITATGQRVTLRCSPRSGDLSVYWYQQSLDQGLQFLIQYYNGEERAKGNILERFSAQQFPDLHSELNLSSLELGDSALYFCASSPRGQETQYFGPGTRLLVL.

This clone is a singleton in its sample. The chain joins TRBV28 to TRBJ1-6; weak D call: TRBD1 (6 bases). The CDR3 loop spans 14 amino acids. Germline lookup yields CDR1 MDHEN and CDR2 SYDVKM. Trimming shortened V by 2 bases and J by 4 bases, and 6 bases separated the two germline ends. This chain's CDR3 is CASSLDRYNSPLHF. For the CDR3, the DNA is TGTGCCAGCAGTTTAGACAGGTATAATTCACCCCTCCACTTT.

A remark on this clone: A read error may produce the germline difference seen at one junction end. CDR3: CASSLLRENAEAFF. DNA of the CDR3: TGTGCCAGCAGCCTCCTGCGGGAGAACGCTGAAGCTTTCTTT. The V call is TRBV9, the J call TRBJ1-1, with unresolved D. From germline, CDR1 is SGDLS and CDR2 YYNGEE. The CDR3 covers 14 residues.

This clone was picked up one time. The rearrangement joins TRBV7-8 to TRBJ1-2, with D possibly matching TRBD1 (5 bases). Germline lookup yields CDR1 SGHVS and CDR2 FQNEAQ. V was clipped by 1 base and J by 7 bases, with 10 bases between them. The CDR3 sequence is 13 residues long. The CDR3 bases are TGTGCCAGCAGCTTAGAGGGGTTGGGTGGCTACACCTTC. This sequence encodes CASSLEGLGGYTF.

The chain carries TRBV9 and TRBJ2-2; 10 bases fit TRBD2. This CDR3 contains 15 residues. With 4 bases clipped from V and 6 bases from J, the junction kept 6 bases outside the gene matches. CDR1 is SGDLS, CDR2 YYNGEE, per germline. The CDR3 bases are TGTGCCAGCAGCCGAAGCGGGGGGGCATCCGGGGAGCTGTTTTTT. It translates to CASSRSGGASGELFF.

This clone appeared once. J is TRBJ1-3 and V is TRBV6-4, with D perhaps matching TRBD1 (5 bases). The V gene lost 3 bases and the J gene lost 4 bases, with 16 bases spanning the gap. The CDR3 sequence is 16 residues long. Germline lookup yields CDR1 MRHNA and CDR2 SNTAGT. The CDR3, as DNA: TGTGCCAGCAGTGAACTGGGGCAGGTGAGGGGAAACACCATATATTTT. This gives the protein CASSELGQVRGNTIYF.

V is TRBV5-1 and J is TRBJ2-1; possible D gene TRBD1, 6 bases. The V gene lost 5 bases and the J gene lost 10 bases, with 13 bases spanning the gap. Germline values: CDR1 SGHRS, CDR2 YFSETQ. This CDR3 region has 12 residues. The CDR3 sequence is CASRNAGDEQFF. DNA for the CDR3: TGCGCCAGCAGAAACGCAGGGGACGAGCAGTTCTTC. Filled out from reference TRBV5-1 and TRBJ2-1, the complete variable domain reads KAGVTQTPRYLIKTRGQQVTLSCSPISGHRSVSWYQQTPGQGLQFLFEYFSETQRNKGNFPGRFSGRQFSNSRSEMNVSTLELGDSALYLCASRNAGDEQFFGPGTRLTVL.

The chain carries TRBV5-6 and TRBJ2-1, with D possibly being TRBD1 (6 bases). The germline CDR1 and CDR2 sequences are SGHDT and YYEEEE. The CDR3 loop spans 15 amino acids. The ends were cut back, 2 bases at V and 2 bases at J, with 11 bases in the middle. CDR3: CASSFVQGTYNEQFF. The CDR3 DNA is TGTGCCAGCAGCTTTGTTCAGGGGACCTACAATGAGCAGTTCTTC.

V usage is TRBV18 and J usage is TRBJ1-2, with D uncertain. CDR1 and CDR2 from the germline V gene are KGHSH and LQKENI. Trimming cost V 5 bases and J 2 bases, with 9 bases left between them. The CDR3 has 13 residues. CDR3 sequence: CASSLVENYGYTF. CDR3 DNA sequence: TGTGCCAGCTCATTGGTCGAGAACTATGGCTACACCTTC.